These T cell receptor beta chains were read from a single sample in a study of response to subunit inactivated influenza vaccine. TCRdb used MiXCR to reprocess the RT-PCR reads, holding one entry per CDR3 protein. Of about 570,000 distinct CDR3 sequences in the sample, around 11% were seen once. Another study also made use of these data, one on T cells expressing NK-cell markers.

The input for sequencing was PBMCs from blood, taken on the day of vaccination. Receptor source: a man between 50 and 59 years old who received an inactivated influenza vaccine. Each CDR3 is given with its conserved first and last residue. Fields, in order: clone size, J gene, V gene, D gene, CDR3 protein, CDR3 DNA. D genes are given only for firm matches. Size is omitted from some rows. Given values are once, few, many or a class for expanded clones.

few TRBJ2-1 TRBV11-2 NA CASSLVWGAGTKVSYNEQFF TGTGCCAGCAGCTTAGTCTGGGGGGCCGGAACCAAGGTCTCCTACAATGAGCAGTTCTTC
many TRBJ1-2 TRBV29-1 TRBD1 CSVWGGGQGSGYTF TGCAGCGTTTGGGGAGGAGGACAGGGCAGTGGCTACACCTTC
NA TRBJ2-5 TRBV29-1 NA CSGHRVPETQYF TGCAGCGGCCACAGGGTACCAGAGACCCAGTACTTC
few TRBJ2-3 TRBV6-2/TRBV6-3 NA CASSGQLSDTQYF TGTGCCAGCAGCGGACAGCTATCAGATACGCAGTATTTT
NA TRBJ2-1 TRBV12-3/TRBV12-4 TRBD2 CASSLVALAESYNEQFF TGTGCCAGCAGTTTAGTTGCCCTAGCGGAATCCTACAATGAGCAGTTCTTC
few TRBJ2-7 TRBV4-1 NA CASSQEAVDSSYEQYF TGCGCCAGCAGCCAAGAGGCAGTTGACAGCTCCTACGAGCAGTACTTC
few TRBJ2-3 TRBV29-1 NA CSAQGLDTQYF TGCAGCGCACAGGGTTTAGATACGCAGTATTTT
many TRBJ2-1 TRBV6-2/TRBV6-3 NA CASSYGADFPFSYNEQFF TGTGCCAGCAGTTACGGGGCCGACTTCCCTTTCTCCTACAATGAGCAGTTCTTC
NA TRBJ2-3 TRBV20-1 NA CSAQVGGDTQYF TGCAGTGCTCAGGTCGGGGGAGATACGCAGTATTTT
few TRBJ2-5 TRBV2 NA CASTGWQETQYF TGTGCCAGCACTGGGTGGCAAGAGACCCAGTACTTC
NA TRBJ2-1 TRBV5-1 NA CASIEGGGAFNEQFF TGCGCCAGCATCGAAGGTGGCGGGGCCTTCAATGAGCAGTTCTTC
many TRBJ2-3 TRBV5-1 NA CASSPGPSITDTQYF TGCGCCAGCAGCCCGGGGCCTAGCATCACAGATACGCAGTATTTT
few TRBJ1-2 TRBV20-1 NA CSASSGKVGGYTF TGCAGTGCTAGTTCGGGGAAGGTTGGTGGCTACACCTTC
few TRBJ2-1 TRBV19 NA CASSTGEALNEQFF TGTGCCAGTAGTACGGGGGAGGCTCTCAATGAGCAGTTCTTC
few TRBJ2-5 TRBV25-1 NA CASSEPGAQETQYF TGTGCCAGCAGTGAGCCGGGAGCACAAGAGACCCAGTACTTC
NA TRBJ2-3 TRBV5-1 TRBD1 CASGGTGQGLYLDTQYF TGCGCCAGCGGAGGTACCGGACAGGGTCTTTATCTAGATACGCAGTATTTT
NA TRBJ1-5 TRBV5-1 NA CASSLDGVDSNQPQHF TGCGCCAGCAGCTTGGACGGGGTAGACAGCAATCAGCCCCAGCATTTT
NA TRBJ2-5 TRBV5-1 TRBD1 CASSPSGGVVETQYF TGCGCCAGCAGCCCATCAGGGGGAGTGGTGGAGACCCAGTACTTC